The 27 T cell receptor beta chains in this list originate from one sample, sequenced in a study of regulatory T cells in long-lasting Graves disease. The TCR beta library used iRepertoire HTBI primers with Arm-PCR amplification of CDR3. TCRdb ran MiXCR on the multiplex PCR reads and lists one entry per CDR3 protein. The sample has about 240,000 distinct CDR3 sequences; around 20% are singletons. Time point defined: newly diagnosed GD, antithyroid drugs for less than 3 months. RNA extracted from PBMCs served as the sequencing template. This material consisted of peripheral blood mononuclear cells (PBMCs), taken at new diagnosis, from a patient treated with antithyroid drugs. These receptors originate from a female donor with Graves disease.

This clonotype appeared many times. V usage is TRBV6-2 or TRBV6-3 and J usage is TRBJ2-7, with unresolved D. The CDR3 totals 11 residues. The V gene's germline CDR1 is MNHEY and CDR2 SVGEGT. V lost 6 bases to trimming and J lost 7 bases, with 10 bases between them. In DNA, the CDR3 is TGTGCCAGCAGCCCTAGGGAAGAGCAGTACTTC. Translation gives CASSPREEQYF.

This clonotype was observed at least ten times. This rearrangement joins TRBV20-1 to TRBJ2-3; 10 nucleotides agree with TRBD2. V lost 4 bases, J lost 2 bases, and 9 bases stayed unmatched. The germline gives CDR1 DFQATT, CDR2 SNEGSKA (reference sequence). CDR3 length: 16 amino acids. CDR3 coding DNA: TGCAGTGCTACCTTACTAGCGGGACTTAACACAGATACGCAGTATTTT. Translating gives CSATLLAGLNTDTQYF.

On this clonotype itself: This could be a read error, since a much larger clone is one nucleotide away. This chain joins TRBV2 and TRBJ2-7, with D possibly matching TRBD2 (6 bases). The germline V gene has CDR1 SNHLY and CDR2 FYNNEI. The V end lost 7 bases, the J end lost 7 bases, and 8 bases lay between the germline ends. The CDR3 has 10 residues. CDR3 DNA: TGTGCCAGCACCGGGAGTGAGCAGTACTTC. It is translated as CASTGSEQYF.

The CDR3 spells CSARDRVAANTGELFF. The DNA for the CDR3 is TGCAGTGCTAGAGATCGAGTAGCGGCGAACACCGGGGAGCTGTTTTTT. The chain uses TRBV20-1 and TRBJ2-2; maybe TRBD2 (6 bases). This CDR3 has 16 amino acids. Trimming pared 0 bases from V and 0 bases from J, leaving 11 bases between. The germline gives CDR1 DFQATT, CDR2 SNEGSKA (reference sequence).

The gene calls are TRBV20-1 and TRBJ2-7, with 7 positions matching TRBD2. The CDR3 totals 12 residues. V dropped 5 bases and J dropped 4; count of bases not matched to a gene: 5. Germline values: CDR1 DFQATT, CDR2 SNEGSKA (reference sequence). The CDR3 nucleotides are TGCAGTGCTTGGGATAGCGGGTACGAGCAGTACTTC. Translating gives CSAWDSGYEQYF.

This clonotype was seen at least ten times. The rearrangement links TRBV30 to TRBJ1-4; TRBD1 aligns across 7 bases. In germline, CDR1 is GTSNPN, CDR2 SVGIG (reference sequence). The CDR3 is made up of 15 amino acids. The V segment lost 2 bases and the J segment 0 bases; nucleotides outside the gene matches: 3. The CDR3 here is CAWSRDRSTNEKLFF. The CDR3 nucleotides read TGTGCCTGGAGTAGGGACAGATCAACTAATGAAAAACTGTTTTTT.

V and J are TRBV28 and TRBJ2-1, with D perhaps TRBD2 (5 bases). V dropped 7 bases and J dropped 0 bases, with 16 bases sitting between them. CDR1 is MDHEN and CDR2 is SYDVKM in the germline V gene. CDR3 size: 16 residues. The CDR3 protein is CASKRGRQSSYNEQFF. The CDR3 DNA follows: TGTGCCAGCAAACGCGGGCGGCAGTCCTCCTACAATGAGCAGTTCTTC.

This clonotype was observed a handful of times. This CDR3 fails to terminate in the conserved phenylalanine or tryptophan, so it likely reflects a read error. This chain connects TRBV19 to TRBJ1-4; D is unclear. V lost 7 bases, J lost 0 bases, and 9 bases lay in between. The CDR3 spans 14 residues. CDR1 and CDR2 from the germline V gene are LNHDA and SQIVND (reference sequence). The CDR3 is CASTPLATNEKLFL. The CDR3 DNA is TGTGCCAGTACCCCACTTGCAACTAATGAAAAACTGTTTCTT.

A single count supports this clonotype. This probably arose from a read error, given a far larger clone one base away. This chain connects TRBV5-1 to TRBJ2-1, with D perhaps being TRBD1 or TRBD2 (5 bases each). With 2 bases removed from V and 10 bases from J, the gap between germline ends came to 16 bases. Germline V gives CDR1 SGHRS, CDR2 YFSETQ. The CDR3 runs to 14 residues. CDR3 region: CASSFEAGTYEQFF. The CDR3 nucleotides read TGCGCCAGCAGCTTCGAAGCCGGGACCTACGAGCAGTTCTTC. Looking up the rest from reference TRBV5-1 and TRBJ2-1 gives the full variable domain: KAGVTQTPRYLIKTRGQQVTLSCSPISGHRSVSWYQQTPGQGLQFLFEYFSETQRNKGNFPGRFSGRQFSNSRSEMNVSTLELGDSALYLCASSFEAGTYEQFFGPGTRLTVL.

With regard to this clonotype: This likely reflects a read error, since a far larger clone is one base away. The chain is built from TRBV11-2 and TRBJ2-1; D is ambiguous. V was cut by 2 bases and J by 10 bases, with 15 bases left in between. Germline CDR1 reads SGHAT; CDR2 reads FQNNGV. The CDR3 covers 14 residues. Here the CDR3 DNA reads TGTGCCAGCAGCTTACTCGGTGCCTCCTACGAGCAGTTCTTC. Its translation: CASSLLGASYEQFF.

This clonotype was observed at least ten times. The genes are TRBV6-2 or TRBV6-3 and TRBJ2-1; D is undetermined. Trimming stripped 0 bases from V and 15 bases from J, with 12 bases between. In germline, CDR1 is MNHEY, CDR2 SVGEGT. The CDR3 contains 12 residues. CDR3 DNA sequence: TGTGCCAGCAGTTACTCGAAAGATTCAAGGTTCTTC. Its protein is CASSYSKDSRFF.

Regarding this clonotype: A much larger clonotype is one base distant, so this may be a read error. The V gene is TRBV2, the J gene TRBJ1-5; D call uncertain. The CDR3 spans 13 residues. Germline CDR1 and CDR2: SNHLY and FYNNEI. CDR3 coding DNA: TGTGCCAGCAGTGAGACTTACAATCAGCCCCAGAATTTT. It codes for CASSETYNQPQNF.

At least ten counts were recorded for this clonotype. The chain employs TRBV6-2 or TRBV6-3 and TRBJ1-6; 10 bases match TRBD1. This CDR3 spans 16 amino acids. V shed 4 bases and J 7 bases; nucleotides not matched to a gene: 7. The germline V gene encodes CDR1 MNHEY and CDR2 SVGEGT. CDR3 DNA sequence: TGTGCCAGCAGTTCCTCGGACAGGGGGGACAATTCACCCCTCCACTTT. Its protein is CASSSSDRGDNSPLHF.

This clonotype was picked up a small number of times. One end of the junction varies from germline; a read error may be responsible. This chain uses TRBV7-2 with TRBJ2-7; 10 positions agree with TRBD2. The length of the CDR3 is 15 residues. The germline gives CDR1 SGHTA, CDR2 FQGNSA. The CDR3 spells CASSQGASGSYEQYF. CDR3 nucleotides: TGCGCCAGCAGCCAAGGGGCTAGCGGGAGCTACGAGCAGTACTTC.

On this clonotype itself: A much more abundant neighbour one base away suggests this may be a read error. This chain links TRBV6-1 with TRBJ2-7; perhaps TRBD2 as D (7 bases). Trimming pared 0 bases from V and 7 bases from J, leaving 16 bases between. Germline CDR1 is MNHNS and CDR2 is SASEGT. The CDR3 is 15 residues long. The CDR3 sequence: CASSEAGQGGGEQYF. DNA for the CDR3: TGTGCCAGCAGTGAAGCAGGGCAGGGAGGGGGTGAGCAGTACTTC.

The J gene is TRBJ2-1, the V gene TRBV10-2, with 9 bases identical to TRBD2. The ends lost 4 bases at V and 8 bases at J; junction bases unmatched: 9. The CDR3 runs to 15 residues. Germline CDR1 WSHSY, CDR2 SAAADI. The CDR3 DNA follows: TGCGCCAGCAGTGTACGCGGGGGGGCCACTTATGAGCAGTTCTTC. Amino acids: CASSVRGGATYEQFF.

The chain joins TRBV2 to TRBJ2-7, with 8 positions matching TRBD1. This CDR3 contains 14 residues. CDR1 SNHLY and CDR2 FYNNEI come from the germline V gene. V shed 6 bases, J shed 2 bases, and the junction held 6 bases outside the gene matches. CDR3 sequence (DNA): TGTGCCAGCAGGTCCGGGACAGGTACCTACGAGCAGTACTTC. Its translation: CASRSGTGTYEQYF.

This clonotype has at least ten counts. V gene TRBV4-1 combines with J gene TRBJ2-5, with 8 bases identical to TRBD1. The trim removed 2 bases at V and 3 bases at J, leaving 2 bases unmatched. CDR1 MGHRA and CDR2 YSYEKL come from the germline V gene. The CDR3 has 14 amino acids. The CDR3 DNA sequence: TGCGCCAGCAGCCAAACGGACAGGGAAGAGACCCAGTACTTC. This translates into CASSQTDREETQYF.

In this sample, this clonotype turned up a few times. This rearrangement joins TRBV19 to TRBJ1-2; no firm D call. V dropped 3 bases and J dropped 4 bases, with 12 bases sitting between them. Germline V gene sequence: CDR1 LNHDA, CDR2 SQIVND (reference sequence). There are 14 residues in the CDR3. The CDR3 DNA is TGTGCCAGTAGTATTGCCGGGTCCCCCTATGGCTACACCTTC. This codes for CASSIAGSPYGYTF.

The V gene is TRBV14, the J gene TRBJ1-1; no clear D. CDR1 and CDR2 (germline): SGHDN, FVKESK. The V gene lost 4 bases and the J gene lost 0 bases, with 9 bases spanning the gap. The CDR3 extends over 14 amino acids. The CDR3 sequence: CASSLQRMNTEAFF. The CDR3, as DNA: TGTGCCAGCAGCCTTCAGAGAATGAACACTGAAGCTTTCTTT.

This clonotype was seen ten or more times. The chain has TRBV28 and TRBJ2-5; either TRBD1 or TRBD2 may supply D (5 bases each). Trimming stripped 5 bases from V and 7 bases from J, with 17 bases between. The CDR3 totals 14 residues. Germline lookup yields CDR1 MDHEN and CDR2 SYDVKM. DNA for the CDR3: TGTGCCAGCAGTGACGGGACGGGGAGAGGGACCCAGTACTTC. It codes for CASSDGTGRGTQYF.

This clonotype was counted ten times or more. The rearrangement links TRBV20-1 to TRBJ2-3; no definite D call. This CDR3 has 15 amino acids. Trimming shortened V by 0 bases and J by 6 bases, and 16 bases separated the two germline ends. CDR1 and CDR2 (germline): DFQATT, SNEGSKA (reference sequence). Here the CDR3 DNA reads TGCAGTGCTAGAGATCTGTTAGTTTTCCAGGATACGCAGTATTTT. Protein sequence: CSARDLLVFQDTQYF.

The chain employs TRBV11-2 and TRBJ2-7, with D possibly being TRBD2 (5 bases). V was shortened by 3 bases and J by 5 bases, with 11 bases between the two germline ends. The CDR3 is made up of 13 amino acids. Germline loops: CDR1 SGHAT, CDR2 FQNNGV. CDR3 protein: CASSFRAGHEQYF. The CDR3 coding sequence is TGTGCCAGCAGCTTCCGGGCGGGTCACGAGCAGTACTTC.

This clonotype has at least ten counts. The V and J genes are TRBV27 and TRBJ2-3, with 10 bases identical to TRBD2. The junction had 9 bases not matched to a gene; V was cut back by 6 bases and J by 6 bases. This CDR3 has 15 amino acids. CDR1 and CDR2 (germline): MNHEY, SMNVEV (reference sequence). The CDR3 region is CASSSAGGRFDTQYF. The DNA for the CDR3 is TGTGCCAGCAGCTCAGCGGGGGGGCGTTTTGATACGCAGTATTTT.

This clonotype was detected ten times or more. The CDR3 is CATSRDPRGQETQYF. DNA for the CDR3: TGTGCCACCAGCAGAGACCCCCGGGGTCAAGAGACCCAGTACTTC. This sequence joins TRBV15 and TRBJ2-5; the D gene is possibly TRBD2 (5 bases). Deletions cut 0 bases from V and 2 bases from J, with 10 bases between. Germline CDR1 and CDR2: LNHNV and YYDKDF (reference sequence). The CDR3 is 15 residues long.

There are many counts of this clonotype. The V and J genes are TRBV9 and TRBJ1-5; unclear D gene. V was pared by 3 bases and J by 7 bases, with 14 bases between. The CDR3 sequence is 14 residues long. The germline gives CDR1 SGDLS, CDR2 YYNGEE. CDR3 sequence (DNA): TGTGCCAGCAGCGGAGAAGGCGGACCCCAGCCCCAGCATTTT. It specifies CASSGEGGPQPQHF.

This clonotype turned up a few times. The chain has TRBV12-3 or TRBV12-4 and TRBJ1-6, with 8 nucleotides matching TRBD1. V was clipped by 9 bases and J by 10 bases; unmatched bases: 8. The CDR3 extends over 13 amino acids. The CDR3 reads CASGQGLGSPLHF. For the CDR3, the DNA is TGTGCCAGTGGACAGGGACTAGGATCACCCCTCCACTTT.